Below are 27 T cell receptor beta chains sequenced from a single sample in a study of CD8+ T cells in alopecia areata (dated 2018 in TCRdb). The meaning of the sample's treatment or condition label: oral pan-JAK inhibitor, 5-10 mg twice daily. Receptor libraries were prepared by the immunoSEQ multiplex PCR assay. RNA was extracted from all samples and reverse transcribed into cDNA as template for TCR sequencing. TCRdb took over this immuneACCESS table, retaining in-frame rearrangements with V and J assigned. Such tables are incomplete; in checked studies, under half of the missing clones stem from an unresolved V gene, and the remainder is unexplained. The sample has 200,000 to 250,000 clones on record, 35% to 45% of them singletons. About 0.48% of the sample comes from the top ten. This specimen was CD4+ T cells sorted from blood, taken at week 34, from a patient treated with tofacitinib. Receptors originate from a human donor with alopecia areata.

This sequence joins TRBV5-1 and TRBJ2-3; D not resolved. This CDR3 region has 12 residues. V gave up 0 bases and J gave up 3 bases, with 2 bases separating them. The V gene's germline CDR1 is SGHRS and CDR2 YFSETQ. CDR3 nucleotide sequence: TGCGCCAGCAGCTTGGAGACAGATACGCAGTATTTT. Translation: CASSLETDTQYF.

The CDR3 loop is CASSEALGLKTGGYTF. In nucleotides, the CDR3 is TGTGCCAGCAGTGAAGCGCTGGGGTTGAAGACCGGTGGCTACACCTTC. The chain is built from TRBV6-1 and TRBJ1-2; no firm D call. Germline CDR1 is MNHNS and CDR2 is SASEGT. V was cut by 0 bases and J by 7 bases, with 18 bases left in between. The CDR3 is 16 residues long.

The chain carries TRBV7-2 and TRBJ2-3; the match to TRBD2 covers 11 bases. The V gene's germline CDR1 is SGHTA and CDR2 FQGNSA. J was trimmed by 0 bases and V by 5 bases; bases with no gene match: 10. This CDR3 has 18 residues. CDR3 sequence: CASSRQLAGARSTDTQYF. In DNA form, the CDR3 reads TGTGCCAGCAGCCGACAACTAGCGGGGGCACGGAGCACAGATACGCAGTATTTT.

CDR3 DNA sequence: TGTGCCAGCAGCGGAAGAAACAGGGGACGGACAGATACGCAGTATTTT. The encoded protein is CASSGRNRGRTDTQYF. The chain has TRBV9 and TRBJ2-3; TRBD1 matches 7 bases. Germline V gene data show CDR1 as SGDLS and CDR2 as YYNGEE. With 3 bases clipped from V and 3 bases from J, the junction kept 10 bases outside the gene matches. The CDR3 length is 16 residues.

The chain links TRBV29-1 to TRBJ2-1, with TRBD1 matching over 8 bases. The trim removed 6 bases at V and 6 bases at J, leaving 7 bases unmatched. CDR3 size: 13 residues. The germline V gene encodes CDR1 SQVTM and CDR2 ANQGSEA. The CDR3 protein is CSVDQTGVNEQFF. Here the CDR3 DNA reads TGCAGCGTCGACCAGACAGGGGTCAATGAGCAGTTCTTC.

There are many counts of this clone. The J gene is TRBJ2-7, the V gene TRBV7-2; 10 positions match TRBD2. The length of the CDR3 is 16 residues. Looked up from germline, CDR1 is SGHTA and CDR2 is FQGNSA. The junction had 8 bases not matched to a gene; V was cut back by 4 bases and J by 2 bases. The CDR3 DNA follows: TGTGCCAGCAGCTCAACCTTCAGCGGGGGGGCCTACGAGCAGTACTTC. This translates into CASSSTFSGGAYEQYF.

CDR3 loop: CASSPPGVASYEQYF. The CDR3 coding sequence is TGTGCCAGCTCACCACCGGGGGTAGCTTCCTACGAGCAGTACTTC. The chain employs TRBV18 and TRBJ2-7; D tentatively fits TRBD1 or TRBD2 (5 bases each). CDR1 KGHSH and CDR2 LQKENI come from the germline V gene. Trimming shortened V by 0 bases and J by 1 base, and 10 bases separated the two germline ends. There are 15 residues in the CDR3. The full variable domain, rest sourced from reference TRBV18 and TRBJ2-7, is NAGVMQNPRHLVRRRGQEARLRCSPMKGHSHVYWYRQLPEEGLKFMVYLQKENIIDESGMPKERFSAEFPKEGPSILRIQQVVRGDSAAYFCASSPPGVASYEQYFGPGTRLTVT.

The chain recombines TRBV7-9 with TRBJ2-7; D unclear. The CDR3 has 12 amino acids. The V gene's germline CDR1 is SEHNR and CDR2 FQNEAQ (reference sequence). Trimming took 2 bases from V and 7 from J, leaving 9 bases between them. DNA of the CDR3: TGTGCCAGCAGCTTACTACAAGAGGAGCAGTACTTC. Translating it yields CASSLLQEEQYF.

This clone was recorded a few times. The chain joins TRBV19 to TRBJ2-6, with 7 positions matching TRBD2. Trimming cost V 4 bases and J 9 bases; bases outside gene matches: 18. The CDR3 has 18 residues. The germline V gene has CDR1 LNHDA and CDR2 SQIVND (reference sequence). The CDR3 DNA follows: TGTGCCAGTAGTACGCCGGGGAGGGGAGGAGAAGCTATCAACGTCCTGACTTTC. It encodes CASSTPGRGGEAINVLTF.

The chain carries TRBV2 and TRBJ1-5; D is unresolved. The length of the CDR3 is 13 residues. Germline V CDR1 and CDR2: SNHLY, FYNNEI. V was clipped by 5 bases and J by 5 bases, with 10 bases between them. The CDR3 DNA sequence: TGTGCCAGCAGTAGAATATCGGATCAGCCCCAGCATTTT. Protein sequence: CASSRISDQPQHF.

The rearrangement uses TRBV18 and TRBJ1-1, with D uncertain. V was shortened by 2 bases and J by 7 bases, with 5 bases between the two germline ends. The CDR3 consists of 11 residues. Germline V CDR1 and CDR2: KGHSH, LQKENI. CDR3 amino acids: CASSPGVEAFF. The CDR3 bases are TGTGCCAGCTCACCAGGGGTTGAAGCTTTCTTT.

The V call is TRBV30, the J call TRBJ2-1, with TRBD1 matching 7 bases. The germline V gene encodes CDR1 GTSNPN and CDR2 SVGIG (reference sequence). V was pared by 3 bases and J by 4 bases, with 3 bases of the junction left unmatched. This CDR3 region has 13 residues. CDR3 loop: CAWSGDSYNEQFF. In nucleotides, the CDR3 is TGTGCCTGGAGCGGGGACAGTTACAATGAGCAGTTCTTC.

This clone was seen a few times. This chain connects TRBV29-1 to TRBJ1-5; D is unclear. CDR1 is SQVTM and CDR2 is ANQGSEA in the germline V gene. The CDR3 is made up of 14 amino acids. Trimming stripped 4 bases from V and 2 bases from J, with 12 bases between. The DNA for the CDR3 is TGCAGCGTTGTAACAGATACGGGCAATCAGCCCCAGCATTTT. This gives the protein CSVVTDTGNQPQHF. The entire variable domain, with the rest obtained from reference TRBV29-1 and TRBJ1-5, is as follows: SAVISQKPSRDICQRGTSLTIQCQVDSQVTMMFWYRQQPGQSLTLIATANQGSEATYESGFVIDKFPISRPNLTFSTLTVSNMSPEDSSIYLCSVVTDTGNQPQHFGDGTRLSIL.

This clone was picked up one time. This chain connects TRBV4-2 to TRBJ1-5, with a tentative D call TRBD1 (6 bases). Germline CDR1 and CDR2: LGHNA and YNFKEQ. Trimming took off 0 bases at V and 5 bases at J, with 8 bases between the two ends. The CDR3 is 14 amino acids. The CDR3 is CASSQDPGDQPQHF. The CDR3 coding sequence is TGTGCCAGCAGCCAAGACCCAGGGGATCAGCCCCAGCATTTT.

The gene calls are TRBV19 and TRBJ1-5, with a tentative D call TRBD1 (5 bases). The germline V gene has CDR1 LNHDA and CDR2 SQIVND (reference sequence). This CDR3 spans 18 amino acids. The germline V and J ends were trimmed by 5 bases and 0 bases, with 20 bases remaining between them. The DNA for the CDR3 is TGTGCCAGTAGTGGAGACAGTATCTCCCGTTATAGCAATCAGCCCCAGCATTTT. Protein product: CASSGDSISRYSNQPQHF.

This clone has more than one count but fewer than ten. This sample also contains other DNA sequences that code for the same CDR3. J is TRBJ2-1 and V is TRBV5-1; D remains unclear. Trimming stripped 0 bases from V and 6 bases from J, with 4 bases between. The CDR3 has 12 amino acids. CDR1 is SGHRS and CDR2 is YFSETQ in the germline V gene. The chain's CDR3 is CASSLGGNEQFF. The CDR3 DNA follows: TGCGCCAGCAGCTTGGGGGGCAATGAGCAGTTCTTC. Looking up the rest from reference TRBV5-1 and TRBJ2-1 gives the full variable domain: KAGVTQTPRYLIKTRGQQVTLSCSPISGHRSVSWYQQTPGQGLQFLFEYFSETQRNKGNFPGRFSGRQFSNSRSEMNVSTLELGDSALYLCASSLGGNEQFFGPGTRLTVL.

The V and J genes are TRBV25-1 and TRBJ2-7; D gene uncertain. Trimming left V 4 bases short and J 3 bases short, with 4 bases between. CDR1 and CDR2 (germline): MGHDK, SYGVNS. This CDR3 region has 11 residues. CDR3 DNA: TGTGCCAGCAGTGGCAGCTACGAGCAGTACTTC. Translated: CASSGSYEQYF.

This clone occurred a few times. V gene TRBV5-1 combines with J gene TRBJ1-2; D unclear. The CDR3 totals 16 residues. V lost 4 bases, J lost 7 bases, and 23 bases lay in between. Looked up from germline, CDR1 is SGHRS and CDR2 is YFSETQ. CDR3 in amino acids: CASSPSGGGLEGGYTF. DNA for the CDR3: TGCGCCAGCAGCCCCTCGGGTGGTGGATTAGAAGGTGGCTACACCTTC.

Regarding this clone: The same CDR3 is also encoded by other DNA sequences in this sample. The chain joins TRBV7-7 to TRBJ2-6; D unclear. Germline V lookup: CDR1 SSHAT, CDR2 FNYEAQ (reference sequence). This CDR3 is 13 amino acids long. Trimming cost V 3 bases and J 3 bases, with 3 bases left between them. The CDR3 DNA follows: TGTGCCAGCAGCTTGGGTGGGGCCAACGTCCTGACTTTC. Translation: CASSLGGANVLTF.

The chain has TRBV15 and TRBJ2-4, with D uncertain. This CDR3 region has 18 residues. The V and J ends lost 0 bases and 0 bases respectively, with 15 bases between them. CDR1 LNHNV and CDR2 YYDKDF come from the germline V gene (reference sequence). The CDR3 region has the DNA TGTGCCACCAGCAGAGATTTCGCGGCAGAGTTAGCCAAAAACATTCAGTACTTC. This codes for CATSRDFAAELAKNIQYF.

V is TRBV5-6 and J is TRBJ1-2, with D unclear. CDR3 length: 12 residues. Per germline, CDR1 SGHDT and CDR2 YYEEEE. Trimming removed 4 bases at V and 3 bases at J, with 7 bases between. Here the CDR3 reads CASSQTDYGYTF. The CDR3 DNA sequence: TGTGCCAGCAGCCAGACCGACTATGGCTACACCTTC.

This clone was counted between two and nine times. The chain employs TRBV30 and TRBJ2-1; maybe TRBD1 (6 bases). The CDR3 length is 15 residues. The V and J ends lost 0 bases and 2 bases respectively, with 11 bases between them. Germline V gene sequence: CDR1 GTSNPN, CDR2 SVGIG (reference sequence). CDR3 DNA: TGTGCCTGGAGTGTAGTGGGACATCCCTACAATGAGCAGTTCTTC. Protein product: CAWSVVGHPYNEQFF.

The chain couples TRBV7-9 to TRBJ2-7; no definite D call. CDR3 length: 17 amino acids. Trimming cost V 1 base and J 3 bases, with 19 bases left between them. Germline loops: CDR1 SEHNR, CDR2 FQNEAQ (reference sequence). CDR3 amino acids: CASSLDGSGQVFYEQYF. CDR3 nucleotide sequence: TGTGCCAGCAGCTTAGATGGATCCGGTCAGGTTTTCTACGAGCAGTACTTC.

This clone was observed a handful of times. The V gene is TRBV12-5, the J gene TRBJ2-1, with D perhaps TRBD1 (6 bases). The CDR3 has 15 amino acids. The V and J ends lost 2 bases and 0 bases respectively, with 8 bases between them. Germline V CDR1 and CDR2: LGHNT, FRNRAP. Here the CDR3 reads CASGLQGSSYNEQFF. The DNA for the CDR3 is TGTGCTAGTGGTTTGCAGGGGAGCTCCTACAATGAGCAGTTCTTC.

A few counts support this clone. The V and J genes are TRBV1 and TRBJ2-7. TRBV1 is a recognized pseudogene. The CDR3 spans 16 residues. This CDR3 is CTSSHHGTPVGYEQYF. CDR3 in DNA: TGCACCAGCAGCCACCACGGGACCCCGGTTGGCTACGAGCAGTACTTC.

The chain couples TRBV10-3 to TRBJ2-5; D is possibly TRBD2 (5 bases). Germline CDR1 and CDR2: ENHRY and SYGVKD. V shed 2 bases and J shed 5 bases, with 27 bases lying between them. The CDR3 has 19 amino acids. CDR3 amino acids: CAISEGKRLAKPIDETQYF. Written as DNA, the CDR3 is TGTGCCATCAGTGAGGGAAAGAGGCTAGCAAAACCAATAGATGAGACCCAGTACTTC.

This clone has just a few counts. The CDR3: CSVRLAWTDTQYF. The CDR3 region has the DNA TGCAGCGTTCGACTAGCATGGACAGATACGCAGTATTTT. The chain couples TRBV29-1 to TRBJ2-3; 7 bases are shared with TRBD2. This CDR3 region has 13 residues. The germline gives CDR1 SQVTM, CDR2 ANQGSEA. V lost 5 bases and J lost 3; bases outside the gene matches: 5.